Sequencing of this T cell receptor beta chain was carried out in a study of chemoradiotherapy in HPV16-positive cancers. This table comes from immunoSEQ multiplex PCR, and its TCRdb copy is limited to in-frame clones, with some not included. The sample contains some 35,000 clones, about 92% of which appear only once. Germline values: CDR1 SEHNR, CDR2 FQNEAQ (reference sequence). The junction had 10 bases not matched to a gene; V was cut back by 4 bases and J by 5 bases. CDR3 size: 15 residues. Sequenced here: blood, sampled from a patient who underwent chemoradiotherapy. The chain joins TRBV7-9 to TRBJ1-1, with 7 bases matching TRBD1. This TCR was sampled from a human donor with HPV-associated anogenital cancer. The CDR3 is CASSSRRRGLTEAFF. The CDR3 nucleotides read TGTGCCAGCAGCTCACGTCGGAGGGGGCTTACTGAAGCTTTCTTT.